A single sample gave rise to the 32 T cell receptor beta chains below, sequenced in a study of Ad26.COV2.S vaccination and SARS-CoV-2 variants. The table came from immunoSEQ multiplex PCR; TCRdb's copy has only in-frame clones and leaves some out. The sample yields roughly 410,000 clones, about four fifths seen once. As to treatment: around 19 received Ad26.COV2.S at low or high dose, single or two shots; about 5 received placebo; per-sample allocation not given. Sampling occurred on day 63 after the first vaccine or placebo injection. The sequencing here drew on peripheral blood, taken in a trial of Ad26.COV2.S vaccine versus placebo. Receptors were obtained from a person between 18 and 65 years old who received the Ad26.COV2.S COVID-19 vaccine or a placebo.

This clone was found a few times. The genes are TRBV20-1 and TRBJ2-1; D perhaps matches TRBD2 (6 bases). In germline, CDR1 is DFQATT, CDR2 SNEGSKA (reference sequence). Trimming cost V 3 bases and J 4 bases, with 7 bases left between them. The CDR3 is made up of 12 amino acids. The chain's CDR3 is CSASGGYNEQFF. Here the CDR3 DNA reads TGCAGTGCTAGTGGAGGGTACAATGAGCAGTTCTTC.

V usage is TRBV9 and J usage is TRBJ1-6; weak D call: TRBD1 (5 bases). V gave up 1 base and J gave up 8 bases, with 13 bases separating them. Germline CDR1 and CDR2: SGDLS and YYNGEE. The CDR3 is 15 amino acids. The DNA for the CDR3 is TGTGCCAGCAGCGTATTCGGGACGTCGGATTCACCCCTCCACTTT. Translation gives CASSVFGTSDSPLHF.

The V gene is TRBV7-2, the J gene TRBJ2-7, with 9 bases that match TRBD2. The CDR3 consists of 13 residues. The V segment lost 3 bases and the J segment 7 bases; nucleotides outside the gene matches: 4. Germline V gene data show CDR1 as SGHTA and CDR2 as FQGNSA. The CDR3, as DNA: TGTGCCAGCAGCTTCTTAGCGGGGGTTGAGCAGTACTTC. Protein sequence: CASSFLAGVEQYF.

The chain combines TRBV9 with TRBJ2-2; possibly TRBD2 for D (5 bases). CDR1 and CDR2 (germline): SGDLS, YYNGEE. Trimming removed 0 bases at V and 5 bases at J, with 11 bases between. The CDR3 is 15 amino acids. CDR3: CASSVATRSTGELFF. The CDR3 region has the DNA TGTGCCAGCAGCGTAGCAACTAGAAGTACCGGGGAGCTGTTTTTT.

The chain employs TRBV6-1 and TRBJ2-1; 8 bases are a match to TRBD2. The V and J ends lost 0 bases and 8 bases, in that order; junction bases with no gene match: 9. CDR1 is MNHNS, CDR2 SASEGT, per germline. CDR3 length: 16 amino acids. The CDR3 spells CASSEAPTGGIDEQFF. Written as DNA, the CDR3 is TGTGCCAGCAGTGAAGCACCAACGGGAGGGATCGATGAGCAGTTCTTC.

The V gene is TRBV10-2, the J gene TRBJ2-7, with a weak D call TRBD1 (7 bases). Per germline, CDR1 WSHSY and CDR2 SAAADI. The CDR3 consists of 15 residues. V lost 0 bases to trimming and J lost 5 bases, with 14 bases between them. CDR3 DNA: TGCGCCAGCAGTGAGTCGACAGGGTTAGCGGACGAGCAGTACTTC. It codes for CASSESTGLADEQYF.

The genes are TRBV19 and TRBJ1-2, with unresolved D. The CDR3 loop spans 14 amino acids. The germline V gene has CDR1 LNHDA and CDR2 SQIVND (reference sequence). The V end was cut by 5 bases, the J end by 1 base, with 11 bases between. This chain's CDR3 is CASSLTGLNYGYTF. The CDR3 nucleotides read TGTGCCAGTAGTCTCACCGGGCTTAACTATGGCTACACCTTC. Variable domain in full (rest from reference TRBV19 and TRBJ1-2): DGGITQSPKYLFRKEGQNVTLSCEQNLNHDAMYWYRQDPGQGLRLIYYSQIVNDFQKGDIAEGYSVSREKKESFPLTVTSAQKNPTAFYLCASSLTGLNYGYTFGSGTRLTVV.

This clone was observed a single time. This sequence joins TRBV3-1 (or the pseudogene TRBV3-2) and TRBJ1-5; 7 positions match TRBD1. This CDR3 is 15 amino acids long. The germline V gene has CDR1 LGHDT and CDR2 YNNKEL (reference sequence). The J segment lost 6 bases and the V segment lost 0 bases, leaving 5 bases of the junction unmatched. The CDR3 DNA reads TGTGCCAGCAGCCAAGATAGCAGGGGGTCTCAGCCCCAGCATTTT. It encodes CASSQDSRGSQPQHF.

The genes are TRBV9 and TRBJ2-7; D is undetermined. Germline V gene data show CDR1 as SGDLS and CDR2 as YYNGEE. The CDR3 is made up of 13 amino acids. V dropped 3 bases and J dropped 6 bases, with 13 bases sitting between them. CDR3 in amino acids: CASSETASGEQYF. The CDR3 region has the DNA TGTGCCAGCAGCGAGACGGCTTCGGGCGAGCAGTACTTC.

The chain combines TRBV11-1 with TRBJ2-7; the match to TRBD1 covers 8 bases. Germline V gene lookup returns CDR1 SGHAT and CDR2 FQDESV (reference sequence). CDR3 size: 15 residues. The ends lost 3 bases at V and 4 bases at J; junction bases unmatched: 8. CDR3 region: CASSLYSGTGYEQYF. CDR3 nucleotide sequence: TGTGCCAGCAGCTTGTATTCCGGGACAGGATACGAGCAGTACTTC.

In DNA, the CDR3 is TGTGCCAGCTGGGACAGATCCTACGAGCAGTACTTC. Translation: CASWDRSYEQYF. The V gene is TRBV27, the J gene TRBJ2-7; 7 nucleotides match TRBD1. This CDR3 contains 12 residues. V lost 8 bases and J lost 1; bases outside the gene matches: 2. CDR1 and CDR2 (germline): MNHEY, SMNVEV (reference sequence).

The rearrangement links TRBV4-3 to TRBJ2-7; TRBD2 aligns across 13 bases. Unmatched junction bases numbered 6, after V lost 1 base and J lost 9 bases. Germline-derived CDR1 and CDR2 are LGHNA and YSLEER. The CDR3 has 15 residues. The CDR3 DNA reads TGCGCCAGCAGCCAAGGACTAGCGGGGGGCGGCGGGCAGTACTTC. Encoded protein: CASSQGLAGGGGQYF.

The gene calls are TRBV19 and TRBJ1-5, with D uncertain. With 8 bases removed from V and 4 bases from J, the gap between germline ends came to 12 bases. This CDR3 is 13 amino acids long. Germline V gene sequence: CDR1 LNHDA, CDR2 SQIVND (reference sequence). In nucleotides, the CDR3 is TGTGCCAGTGGGATACAGTCAAATCAGCCCCAGCATTTT. Amino acid sequence: CASGIQSNQPQHF. The full variable domain, with the rest looked up from reference TRBV19 and TRBJ1-5, is DGGITQSPKYLFRKEGQNVTLSCEQNLNHDAMYWYRQDPGQGLRLIYYSQIVNDFQKGDIAEGYSVSREKKESFPLTVTSAQKNPTAFYLCASGIQSNQPQHFGDGTRLSIL.

This clone was seen only a few times. The chain carries TRBV5-1 and TRBJ2-2; maybe TRBD2 (6 bases). Germline assignment: CDR1 SGHRS and CDR2 YFSETQ. The CDR3 has 15 residues. The V and J ends lost 5 bases and 0 bases respectively, with 11 bases between them. The CDR3 loop is CASSRSGANTGELFF. In DNA, the CDR3 is TGCGCCAGCAGTCGGTCGGGGGCGAACACCGGGGAGCTGTTTTTT.

The DNA for the CDR3 is TGCGCCAGCAGCTCGGTGGGAGGGCCCAATGAGCAGTTCTTC. This sequence encodes CASSSVGGPNEQFF. The chain is built from TRBV5-1 and TRBJ2-1; 7 nucleotides agree with TRBD2. Looked up from germline, CDR1 is SGHRS and CDR2 is YFSETQ. This CDR3 spans 14 amino acids. Trimming cost V 3 bases and J 6 bases; bases outside gene matches: 6.

The genes are TRBV11-2 and TRBJ2-7; unclear D gene. The CDR3 extends over 13 amino acids. Trimming pared 3 bases from V and 6 bases from J, leaving 12 bases between. The germline V gene encodes CDR1 SGHAT and CDR2 FQNNGV. The CDR3 loop is CASSLRSVPEQYF. Written as DNA, the CDR3 is TGTGCCAGCAGCTTGCGTTCCGTCCCCGAGCAGTACTTC.

This sequence joins TRBV5-6 and TRBJ1-6; TRBD1 matches at 7 bases. V lost 4 bases to trimming and J lost 15 bases; unmatched junction nucleotides: 10. The CDR3 has 13 residues. Germline values: CDR1 SGHDT, CDR2 YYEEEE. In nucleotides, the CDR3 is TGTGCCAGCAGCGTGGGGACAGAAGGAAACCTCCACTTT. This sequence encodes CASSVGTEGNLHF.

CDR3 loop: CSVGIDSFNEKLFF. DNA of the CDR3: TGCAGCGTGGGTATTGACAGCTTTAATGAAAAACTGTTTTTT. This chain connects TRBV29-1 to TRBJ1-4, with a possible D match to TRBD1 (5 bases). CDR3 length equals 14 residues. Germline CDR1 is SQVTM and CDR2 is ANQGSEA. The V gene lost 6 bases and the J gene lost 4 bases, with 15 bases spanning the gap.

The rearrangement uses TRBV2 and TRBJ1-2, with D possibly being TRBD1 (6 bases). The CDR3 has 12 amino acids. Germline V CDR1 and CDR2: SNHLY, FYNNEI. V lost 7 bases, J lost 4 bases, and 10 bases lay in between. DNA for the CDR3: TGTGCCAGCAAACAGGGCACCTATGGCTACACCTTC. Translation: CASKQGTYGYTF.

The chain employs TRBV19 and TRBJ2-7; 10 positions match TRBD2. J gave up 3 bases and V 1 base, and 3 bases lay outside the gene matches. The CDR3 has 15 amino acids. The germline V gene has CDR1 LNHDA and CDR2 SQIVND (reference sequence). This CDR3 reads CASSIVLAGDYEQYF. The CDR3, as DNA: TGTGCCAGTAGTATAGTGCTAGCGGGGGACTACGAGCAGTACTTC. Based on the CDR3 plus reference TRBV19 and TRBJ2-7, the full variable domain is DGGITQSPKYLFRKEGQNVTLSCEQNLNHDAMYWYRQDPGQGLRLIYYSQIVNDFQKGDIAEGYSVSREKKESFPLTVTSAQKNPTAFYLCASSIVLAGDYEQYFGPGTRLTVT.

The V call is TRBV4-1, the J call TRBJ2-7; possibly TRBD1 or TRBD2 for D (5 bases each). Trimming took off 4 bases at V and 5 bases at J, with 9 bases between the two ends. Germline V lookup: CDR1 MGHRA, CDR2 YSYEKL. This CDR3 spans 12 amino acids. This CDR3 is CASSLPGHEQYF. The CDR3 nucleotides read TGCGCCAGCAGCCTTCCGGGGCACGAGCAGTACTTC.

The chain uses TRBV10-3 and TRBJ2-5; 9 bases match TRBD2. V was clipped by 8 bases and J by 2 bases; unmatched bases: 6. The CDR3 covers 14 residues. Germline V CDR1 and CDR2: ENHRY, SYGVKD. For the CDR3, the DNA is TGTGCCATCGGGGCGGGAGGGTGGCAAGAGACCCAGTACTTC. It encodes CAIGAGGWQETQYF.

This chain connects TRBV5-4 to TRBJ2-2, with a possible D match to TRBD2 (6 bases). The CDR3 is 14 residues long. The V end lost 5 bases, the J end lost 7 bases, and 15 bases lay between the germline ends. Germline loops: CDR1 SGHNT, CDR2 YYREEE (reference sequence). The CDR3 coding sequence is TGTGCCAGCAGAACCTCGGGAGATGTCGGGGAGCTGTTTTTT. Protein product: CASRTSGDVGELFF.

This clone has just a few counts. V and J are TRBV20-1 and TRBJ2-7; 11 bases map to TRBD2. This CDR3 is built from 15 residues. Germline CDR1 DFQATT, CDR2 SNEGSKA (reference sequence). The junction had 7 bases not matched to a gene; V was cut back by 3 bases and J by 3 bases. The CDR3 loop is CSASFRLAGHYEQYF. CDR3 nucleotide sequence: TGCAGTGCTAGTTTTCGACTAGCGGGGCACTACGAGCAGTACTTC.

The chain employs TRBV6-6 and TRBJ1-2; 8 bases map to TRBD1. V shed 1 base and J 5 bases; nucleotides not matched to a gene: 6. This CDR3 region has 15 residues. Germline V gene sequence: CDR1 MNHNY, CDR2 SVGAGI (reference sequence). The CDR3 coding sequence is TGTGCCAGCAGTTACTTAGACAGGGGTCTGTATGGCTACACCTTC. Protein product: CASSYLDRGLYGYTF.

The chain couples TRBV2 to TRBJ2-1; D might be TRBD2 (5 bases). V was pared by 7 bases and J by 2 bases, with 12 bases between. CDR1 is SNHLY, CDR2 FYNNEI, per germline. CDR3 length: 14 amino acids. The CDR3 DNA is TGTGCCAGCACCTACCGACTAACCTACAATGAGCAGTTCTTC. The encoded protein is CASTYRLTYNEQFF.

Only a few counts were recorded for this clone. This chain links TRBV19 with TRBJ2-5, with 9 positions matching TRBD2. Trimming cost V 5 bases and J 5 bases; bases outside gene matches: 6. This CDR3 region has 14 residues. Germline V gives CDR1 LNHDA, CDR2 SQIVND (reference sequence). The CDR3 is CASSFVAGAETQYF. For the CDR3, the DNA is TGTGCCAGTAGTTTTGTAGCGGGAGCGGAGACCCAGTACTTC.

The V call is TRBV2, the J call TRBJ1-2, with 7 positions matching TRBD1. Germline V gene lookup returns CDR1 SNHLY and CDR2 FYNNEI. This CDR3 has 14 amino acids. Trimming removed 6 bases from V and 0 bases from J; junction bases left unmatched: 4. CDR3 sequence (DNA): TGTGCCAGCAGGTCCGGGACAGCTAACTATGGCTACACCTTC. Translating it yields CASRSGTANYGYTF.

This chain uses TRBV6-4 with TRBJ2-5; TRBD1 matches 10 bases. This CDR3 is 13 amino acids long. Unmatched junction bases numbered 0, after V lost 4 bases and J lost 4 bases. CDR1 is MRHNA, CDR2 SNTAGT, per germline. Here the CDR3 DNA reads TGTGCCAGCAGTGGGGACAGGGGAGAGACCCAGTACTTC. Encoded protein: CASSGDRGETQYF.

J is TRBJ1-5 and V is TRBV5-8; tentatively, D is TRBD1 (5 bases). Trimming pared 4 bases from V and 1 base from J, leaving 6 bases between. The CDR3 length is 13 residues. Per germline, CDR1 SGHTS and CDR2 YDEGEE. The CDR3 DNA is TGTGCCAGCAGCGGACAAAGCAATCAGCCCCAGCATTTT. This gives the protein CASSGQSNQPQHF. The full variable domain, in which reference TRBV5-8 and TRBJ1-5 provide the parts outside the CDR3, is EAGVTQSPTHLIKTRGQQATLRCSPISGHTSVYWYQQALGLGLQFLLWYDEGEERNRGNFPPRFSGRQFPNYSSELNVNALELEDSALYLCASSGQSNQPQHFGDGTRLSIL.

V usage is TRBV18 and J usage is TRBJ2-4; D call uncertain. Germline CDR1 KGHSH, CDR2 LQKENI. The CDR3 is 14 residues long. V lost 3 bases and J 6 bases, leaving 12 bases between the germline ends. For the CDR3, the DNA is TGTGCCAGCTCACCGTCGCGGTTTGTAAACATTCAGTACTTC. It encodes CASSPSRFVNIQYF.

This clone was found once. The chain uses TRBV6-2 or TRBV6-3 and TRBJ1-5; perhaps TRBD1 as D (5 bases). The CDR3 has 15 residues. The V gene lost 4 bases and the J gene lost 0 bases, with 10 bases spanning the gap. CDR1 MNHEY and CDR2 SVGEGT come from the germline V gene. CDR3 residues: CASSLTAYSNQPQHF. For the CDR3, the DNA is TGTGCCAGCAGTTTGACAGCTTATAGCAATCAGCCCCAGCATTTT.